The following is a T cell receptor beta chain sequence with its context. The target antigen is unknown. This record comes from a study of T cell responses to AZD1222 COVID-19 vaccine. This CDR3 spans 13 amino acids. Trimming left V 1 base short and J 6 bases short, with 9 bases between. The germline V gene encodes CDR1 MDHEN and CDR2 SYDVKM. Whole-study results and caveats: Of spike-specific TCRs, nearly half reportedly target regions left unmutated in variants. Only six AZD1222 recipients tested seropositive at baseline. Spike-specific TCR breadth and depth were elevated following two AZD1222 doses.

Produced via immunoSEQ multiplex PCR; TCRdb's table is partial and in-frame only. The sample lists approximately 200,000 clones; roughly nine tenths were seen once. The sample consisted of peripheral blood, taken 28 days after the second AZD1222 dose. The J gene is TRBJ1-1, the V gene TRBV28; D not certain. This clonotype was sampled from an adult who received the AZD1222 COVID-19 vaccine. Written as DNA, the CDR3 is TGTGCCAGCAGTTTATACCGGGCTCCTGAAGCTTTCTTT. Translating gives CASSLYRAPEAFF.